This TCR beta chain appears in the sequencing data of a study of human T cells and chemical hapten exposure. Study as a whole: Enrolled patients were predominantly female and had alopecia areata, totalis or universalis.

V trimming: 2 bases; J trimming: 4 bases; junction bases outside the gene matches: 7. The CDR3 covers 15 residues. Per the germline V gene, CDR1 is MNHNY and CDR2 is SVGAGI (reference sequence). Time point: pre-sensitization, week 0. Treatment reported: therapeutic diphenylcyclopropenone sensitization with weekly scalp DPC. Sample donors consisted of patients with alopecia, aged 18 to 70 years, who were suitable for DPC. There are a few counts of this clonotype. The library gave individual cDNA molecules unique molecular identifiers. MiXCR was run by TCRdb on the RACE reads, yielding one entry per CDR3 protein. The table records 240,000 or so distinct CDR3 sequences, approximately 8.4% of them present only once.

This TCR derives from a woman in her thirties or forties with alopecia areata. Some clones in this sample may be carry-over from other donors' samples. This specimen was whole blood, taken in connection with sensitization to the hapten diphenylcyclopropenone (DPC). The rearrangement links TRBV6-6 to TRBJ2-7, with 8 bases lining up with TRBD1. The CDR3 spells CASSYGRTGTYEQYF. The CDR3 DNA reads TGTGCCAGCAGTTACGGACGGACAGGGACGTACGAGCAGTACTTC.